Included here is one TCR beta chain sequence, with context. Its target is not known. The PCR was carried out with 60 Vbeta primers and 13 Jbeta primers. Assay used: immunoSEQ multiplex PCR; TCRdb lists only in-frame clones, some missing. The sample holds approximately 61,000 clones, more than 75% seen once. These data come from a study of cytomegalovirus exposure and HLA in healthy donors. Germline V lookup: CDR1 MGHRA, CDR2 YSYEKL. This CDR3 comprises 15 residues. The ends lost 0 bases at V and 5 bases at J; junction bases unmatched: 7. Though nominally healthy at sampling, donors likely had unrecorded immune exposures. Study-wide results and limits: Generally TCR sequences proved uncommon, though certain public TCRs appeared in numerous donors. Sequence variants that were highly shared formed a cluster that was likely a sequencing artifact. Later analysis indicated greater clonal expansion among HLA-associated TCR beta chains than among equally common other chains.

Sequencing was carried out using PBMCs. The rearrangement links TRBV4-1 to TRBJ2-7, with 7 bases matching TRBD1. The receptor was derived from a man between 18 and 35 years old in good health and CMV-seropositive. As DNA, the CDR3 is TGCGCCAGCAGCCAAGATGAGGACAGGTCGGACGAGCAGTACTTC. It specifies CASSQDEDRSDEQYF.